The clone carrying this T cell receptor beta chain was recorded at least ten times. The antigen is undetermined. This specimen belongs to a study of regulatory T cells in long-lasting Graves disease. Sample time point: newly diagnosed GD, antithyroid drugs for less than 3 months. After RNA was extracted from PBMCs, the TCR library was made from it. The study's findings and limits: Persistent cases favored TRBV28, TRBJ1-2 and TRBJ2-5. Reduced TCR diversity was observed in persistent Graves' patients versus newly diagnosed patients. Possibly, accuracy suffered from the small sample size.

Arm-PCR of CDR3 regions and iRepertoire HTBI primers were used to build TCR beta libraries. TCRdb redid the calling of the multiplex PCR reads with MiXCR, one entry per CDR3 protein. Among about 210,000 distinct CDR3 sequences, approximately 18% were seen once, and the ten largest hold approximately 10%. The CDR3 contains 15 residues. From germline, CDR1 is LNHDA and CDR2 SQIVND (reference sequence). Trimming left V 7 bases short and J 0 bases short, with 15 bases between. The sample also formed part of further work on T cells in Graves' hyperthyroidism and ophthalmopathy. That work states: An initial round of RT-PCR targeting the TCR CDR3 relied on the HTBI primer set.

This receptor was taken from a woman under 40 with Graves disease. V gene TRBV19 combines with J gene TRBJ1-2, with D tentatively TRBD1 (5 bases). The material sequenced was peripheral blood mononuclear cells (PBMCs), taken at new diagnosis, from a patient treated with antithyroid drugs. CDR3 sequence: CASTYSMGANYGYTF. The CDR3 DNA follows: TGTGCCAGTACCTACTCGATGGGGGCTAACTATGGCTACACCTTC.